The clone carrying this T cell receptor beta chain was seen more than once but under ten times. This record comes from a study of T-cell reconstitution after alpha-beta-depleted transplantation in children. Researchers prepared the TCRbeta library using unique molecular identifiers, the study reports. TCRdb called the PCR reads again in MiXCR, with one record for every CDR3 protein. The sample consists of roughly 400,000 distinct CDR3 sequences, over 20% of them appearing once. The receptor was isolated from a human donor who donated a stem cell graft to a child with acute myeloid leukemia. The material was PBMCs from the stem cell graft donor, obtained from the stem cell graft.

CDR3 sequence reads: CASSRQGVTDTQYF. The CDR3 DNA is TGTGCCAGCAGCCGACAGGGGGTCACAGATACGCAGTATTTT. The genes are TRBV7-9 and TRBJ2-3; TRBD1 aligns across 9 bases. V dropped 5 bases and J dropped 2; count of bases not matched to a gene: 2. The germline V gene encodes CDR1 SEHNR and CDR2 FQNEAQ (reference sequence). This CDR3 contains 14 residues.